These 20 T cell receptor beta chains came from one sample sequenced in a study of cytomegalovirus exposure and HLA in healthy donors. Libraries were prepared by immunoSEQ multiplex PCR; TCRdb keeps only in-frame clonotypes and omits some of them. The sample holds roughly 330,000 clones, about nine tenths seen once. The specimen was PBMCs. All receptors derive from a woman aged 25 to 45 in good health and CMV-seropositive.

The chain is built from TRBV28 and TRBJ1-2; D gene uncertain. V dropped 5 bases and J dropped 8 bases, with 12 bases sitting between them. The CDR3 is 12 amino acids. Germline loops: CDR1 MDHEN, CDR2 SYDVKM. The CDR3 sequence is CASSIGLGGYTF. The CDR3 region has the DNA TGTGCCAGCAGTATAGGCCTGGGGGGCTACACCTTC.

The V gene is TRBV4-3, the J gene TRBJ2-2; TRBD1 aligns across 9 bases. Germline V gives CDR1 LGHNA, CDR2 YSLEER. The V gene end was trimmed by 0 bases and the J gene end by 3 bases; junction bases not matched to a gene: 11. The CDR3 totals 19 residues. The chain's CDR3 is CASSQDEIDRGLDTGELFF. CDR3 DNA: TGCGCCAGCAGCCAAGATGAGATTGACAGGGGGTTGGACACCGGGGAGCTGTTTTTT.

The chain links TRBV10-3 to TRBJ2-3; the D is unclear. V gave up 0 bases and J gave up 3 bases, with 4 bases separating them. Looked up from germline, CDR1 is ENHRY and CDR2 is SYGVKD. The CDR3 has 13 amino acids. Written as DNA, the CDR3 is TGTGCCATCAGTGAGTCGGGGACAGATACGCAGTATTTT. Translating gives CAISESGTDTQYF.

This clone has just one count. The rearrangement uses TRBV27 and TRBJ1-5, with D possibly matching TRBD1 (5 bases). The CDR3 extends over 16 amino acids. Looked up from germline, CDR1 is MNHEY and CDR2 is SMNVEV (reference sequence). The V end was cut by 6 bases, the J end by 0 bases, with 15 bases between. The CDR3, as DNA: TGTGCCAGCAGGCCGCGCGGAGGGGCTAGCAATCAGCCCCAGCATTTT. It codes for CASRPRGGASNQPQHF.

The chain carries TRBV27 and TRBJ2-5, with TRBD2 matching 13 bases. The germline CDR1 and CDR2 sequences are MNHEY and SMNVEV (reference sequence). V lost 4 bases to trimming and J lost 0 bases; unmatched junction nucleotides: 8. The CDR3 spans 18 residues. CDR3 loop: CASSSGLAGAFDQETQYF. In DNA, the CDR3 is TGTGCCAGCAGTTCCGGACTAGCGGGAGCCTTTGACCAAGAGACCCAGTACTTC.

V is TRBV5-4 and J is TRBJ1-1; a weak D match, TRBD1 (5 bases). This CDR3 has 14 residues. Germline CDR1 and CDR2: SGHNT and YYREEE (reference sequence). V was trimmed by 4 bases and J by 1 base, leaving 11 bases between them. The CDR3 here is CASSRGLQNTEAFF. The CDR3 DNA is TGTGCCAGCAGCAGGGGACTACAGAACACTGAAGCTTTCTTT.

The V and J genes are TRBV9 and TRBJ2-1; possible D gene TRBD2, 5 bases. V was trimmed by 2 bases and J by 7 bases, leaving 7 bases between them. The CDR3 is 12 residues long. Germline V gene lookup returns CDR1 SGDLS and CDR2 YYNGEE. CDR3 loop: CASSVEGNEQFF. The CDR3 nucleotides read TGTGCCAGCAGCGTTGAGGGAAATGAGCAGTTCTTC. The full variable domain, completed using reference TRBV9 and TRBJ2-1, is DSGVTQTPKHLITATGQRVTLRCSPRSGDLSVYWYQQSLDQGLQFLIQYYNGEERAKGNILERFSAQQFPDLHSELNLSSLELGDSALYFCASSVEGNEQFFGPGTRLTVL.

V usage is TRBV15 and J usage is TRBJ1-1; no firm D call. CDR1 and CDR2 from the germline V gene are LNHNV and YYDKDF (reference sequence). This CDR3 has 13 amino acids. The V end lost 5 bases, the J end lost 4 bases, and 11 bases lay between the germline ends. The CDR3 sequence: CATSPPRVTEAFF. The CDR3 DNA reads as TGTGCCACCAGCCCCCCCCGAGTCACTGAAGCTTTCTTT.

This sequence joins TRBV30 and TRBJ1-2; D uncertain. This CDR3 has 14 residues. Trimming stripped 1 base from V and 3 bases from J, with 12 bases between. From germline, CDR1 is GTSNPN and CDR2 SVGIG (reference sequence). CDR3 protein: CAWSARLAYYGYTF. In nucleotides, the CDR3 is TGTGCCTGGAGTGCCCGACTTGCATACTATGGCTACACCTTC. The full variable domain, in which reference TRBV30 and TRBJ1-2 provide the parts outside the CDR3, is SQTIHQWPATLVQPVGSPLSLECTVEGTSNPNLYWYRQAAGRGLQLLFYSVGIGQISSEVPQNLSASRPQDRQFILSSKKLLLSDSGFYLCAWSARLAYYGYTFGSGTRLTVV.

This clone was seen a few times. The CDR3 nucleotides are TGTGCCTGGACGAAACAGGGAAGTGAGCAGTACTTC. Its translation: CAWTKQGSEQYF. The chain is built from TRBV30 and TRBJ2-7; tentative D call: TRBD1 (6 bases). The germline V gene has CDR1 GTSNPN and CDR2 SVGIG (reference sequence). V dropped 4 bases and J dropped 7 bases, with 14 bases sitting between them. CDR3 size: 12 residues.

This sequence joins TRBV6-5 and TRBJ2-5; D is ambiguous. This CDR3 spans 13 amino acids. CDR1 MNHEY and CDR2 SVGAGI come from the germline V gene. V lost 6 bases, J lost 2 bases, and 10 bases lay in between. The CDR3 spells CASRRHIQETQYF. Written as DNA, the CDR3 is TGTGCCAGCAGACGACACATTCAAGAGACCCAGTACTTC.

This sequence joins TRBV19 and TRBJ1-2; D possibly corresponds to TRBD1 (6 bases). The CDR3 consists of 13 residues. Trimming took 7 bases from V and 1 from J, leaving 10 bases between them. Per germline, CDR1 LNHDA and CDR2 SQIVND (reference sequence). CDR3 DNA: TGTGCCAGTACGGACAGTCTTAACTATGGCTACACCTTC. Amino acid sequence: CASTDSLNYGYTF.

The genes are TRBV28 and TRBJ2-5; the D gene is possibly TRBD2 (6 bases). This CDR3 contains 15 residues. In germline, CDR1 is MDHEN, CDR2 SYDVKM. Trimming left V 6 bases short and J 0 bases short, with 14 bases between. CDR3 amino acids: CASSKRAIYQETQYF. CDR3 coding DNA: TGTGCCAGCAGCAAGCGGGCCATATACCAAGAGACCCAGTACTTC.

The chain employs TRBV29-1 and TRBJ2-3; 9 bases map to TRBD1. The germline CDR1 and CDR2 sequences are SQVTM and ANQGSEA. J was trimmed by 3 bases and V by 2 bases; bases with no gene match: 6. The CDR3 totals 15 residues. The CDR3 region has the DNA TGCAGCGTTGAATTGACAGGGGGACGGACAGATACGCAGTATTTT. It codes for CSVELTGGRTDTQYF.

V and J are TRBV7-9 and TRBJ1-4; no firm D call. Germline V CDR1 and CDR2: SEHNR, FQNEAQ (reference sequence). Trimming pared 8 bases from V and 7 bases from J, leaving 11 bases between. The CDR3 is 12 amino acids. Written as DNA, the CDR3 is TGTGCCAGCGCGCGGGTGGCTGAAAAACTGTTTTTT. It is translated as CASARVAEKLFF.

V gene TRBV19 combines with J gene TRBJ1-1, with D possibly matching TRBD1 (5 bases). The CDR3 is 14 amino acids. Germline values: CDR1 LNHDA, CDR2 SQIVND (reference sequence). V gave up 3 bases and J gave up 8 bases, with 16 bases separating them. The CDR3: CASSIPRAQGEAFF. The CDR3 region has the DNA TGTGCCAGTAGTATCCCCAGGGCCCAAGGCGAAGCTTTCTTT.

This chain connects TRBV6-6 to TRBJ2-7, with D possibly TRBD2 on 6 matching bases. Between the trimmed V and J ends, which lost 6 bases and 0 bases, there was a span of 12 bases. Germline V CDR1 and CDR2: MNHNY, SVGAGI (reference sequence). This CDR3 has 14 amino acids. CDR3 DNA sequence: TGTGCCAGCAGCCGGGACTGGAGCTCCTACGAGCAGTACTTC. Its protein is CASSRDWSSYEQYF.

J is TRBJ2-4 and V is TRBV9; 8 nucleotides line up with TRBD1. The length of the CDR3 is 14 residues. The V segment lost 0 bases and the J segment 8 bases; nucleotides outside the gene matches: 4. Germline values: CDR1 SGDLS, CDR2 YYNGEE. The CDR3 region is CASSVAGGADIQYF. The DNA for the CDR3 is TGTGCCAGCAGCGTAGCAGGGGGCGCGGACATTCAGTACTTC.

This chain links TRBV7-9 with TRBJ2-2, with 10 nucleotides matching TRBD1. The V segment lost 6 bases and the J segment 0 bases; nucleotides outside the gene matches: 7. The CDR3 has 17 residues. Germline V gene data show CDR1 as SEHNR and CDR2 as FQNEAQ (reference sequence). The DNA for the CDR3 is TGTGCCAGCAGAGGGGACAGGGGCCAAGCGAACACCGGGGAGCTGTTTTTT. Protein sequence: CASRGDRGQANTGELFF.

This clone was observed a handful of times. The rearrangement links TRBV11-2 to TRBJ2-7; D remains ambiguous. V lost 2 bases and J lost 6, with 14 bases in between. This CDR3 spans 14 amino acids. Germline CDR1 and CDR2: SGHAT and FQNNGV. The DNA of the CDR3 is TGTGCCAGCAGCTTATCGGATAGGGCTTCCGAGCAGTACTTC. It encodes CASSLSDRASEQYF.